The sequence of this TCR beta chain was determined in a study of cytomegalovirus exposure and HLA in healthy donors. Study in general: A prior study identified just under 120 million unique TCR beta sequences from 200 million or so T cells. Overall study findings and caveats: Around 160 TCR beta chains were listed as cytomegalovirus-associated. 87-base-pair reads could not separate some V segments, including TRBV6-2 and TRBV6-3. With high specificity and sensitivity, the classifier reportedly diagnosed cytomegalovirus status.

About this clone itself: Its antigen is still unknown.

13 Jbeta primers and 60 Vbeta primers were used for the PCR. TCRdb's table, derived via immunoSEQ multiplex PCR, lists solely in-frame clones and lacks some. The table includes fewer than 200,000 clones, 80% to 90% detected once. The ends were cut back, 1 base at V and 3 bases at J, with 6 bases in the middle. This CDR3 has 13 residues. CDR1 is MGHRA and CDR2 is YSYEKL in the germline V gene. The receptor was isolated from a woman aged 18 to 35 in good health and CMV-seronegative. Sequenced: PBMCs. This chain uses TRBV4-1 with TRBJ1-1; D is unclear. The CDR3 here is CASSQAFDTEAFF. In DNA form, the CDR3 reads TGCGCCAGCAGCCAAGCTTTCGACACTGAAGCTTTCTTT.